Listed below are T cell receptor beta chains from one sample, sequenced in a study of T cells after yellow fever vaccination. TCRdb reanalysed the 5' RACE reads using MiXCR and keeps one entry per CDR3 protein. The data contain approximately 110,000 distinct CDR3 sequences, under 8% of them singletons. The specimen comprised CD4+ T cells sorted from PBMCs, sampled 9 to 11 days after the first yellow fever vaccination. The receptors here all came from a man between 18 and 29 years old who received the YFV17D yellow fever vaccine. CDR3s include the opening cysteine and the closing phenylalanine or tryptophan. The D gene is left open where the match is weak. The size field is filled for only some rows; it gives once, few, many or a size class.

CDR3aa | CDR3nt | j_gene | d_gene | v_gene | abundance
CASSLRQGAFEAFF | TGTGCCAGCAGCTTACGACAGGGGGCTTTTGAAGCTTTCTTT | TRBJ1-1 | TRBD1 | TRBV11-2 | many
CASSQGQGLSTDTQYF | TGTGCCAGCAGCCAAGGTCAGGGCTTGAGCACAGATACGCAGTATTTT | TRBJ2-3 | NA | TRBV4-2 | NA
CASSSGGAAGELFF | TGTGCCAGCAGCTCCGGGGGGGCCGCCGGGGAGCTGTTTTTT | TRBJ2-2 | TRBD2 | TRBV7-2 | many
CASSENYGYTF | TGTGCCAGCAGTGAGAACTATGGCTACACCTTC | TRBJ1-2 | NA | TRBV6-2/TRBV6-3 | many
CASSPDSSEAFF | TGTGCCAGCAGTCCGGACAGCTCAGAAGCTTTCTTT | TRBJ1-1 | NA | TRBV12-3/TRBV12-4 | many
CASSPDQNQPQHF | TGTGCCAGCTCACCGGATCAGAATCAGCCCCAGCATTTT | TRBJ1-5 | NA | TRBV18 | many
CASSHTGARRYEQYF | TGCGCCAGCAGCCACACAGGGGCTCGGCGGTACGAGCAGTACTTC | TRBJ2-7 | TRBD1 | TRBV10-1 | many
CASSIPSGGKYNEQFF | TGCGCCAGCAGCATCCCTAGCGGGGGAAAGTACAATGAGCAGTTCTTC | TRBJ2-1 | TRBD2 | TRBV5-1 | many
CASSVTDRQETQYF | TGTGCCAGCAGCGTGACCGATCGCCAAGAGACCCAGTACTTC | TRBJ2-5 | NA | TRBV9 | NA
CASSLDIDEQFF | TGCGCCAGCAGCTTGGATATCGATGAGCAGTTCTTC | TRBJ2-1 | NA | TRBV5-1 | few
CASTIRGQGAKNIQYF | TGTGCCAGCACCATTAGGGGGCAGGGGGCGAAAAACATTCAGTACTTC | TRBJ2-4 | TRBD1 | TRBV7-9 | NA
CASSLAGGIRDSPLHF | TGTGCCAGCAGCTTGGCCGGGGGAATAAGGGATTCACCCCTCCACTTT | TRBJ1-6 | NA | TRBV5-4 | many
CASTSWLAGGLTTDTQYF | TGTGCCAGCACCTCGTGGCTAGCGGGGGGACTTACCACAGATACGCAGTATTTT | TRBJ2-3 | TRBD2 | TRBV5-4 | NA
CASRAGTMNTEAFF | TGTGCCAGCCGCGCCGGGACAATGAACACTGAAGCTTTCTTT | TRBJ1-1 | NA | TRBV28 | many
CASSLGLDNEQFF | TGCGCCAGCAGCTTGGGGTTGGACAATGAGCAGTTCTTC | TRBJ2-1 | NA | TRBV5-1 | many
CASSNPGQGNTEAFF | TGTGCCAGCAGTAATCCGGGACAGGGGAACACTGAAGCTTTCTTT | TRBJ1-1 | TRBD1 | TRBV6-5 | many
CSARDGGAFGNTIYF | TGCAGTGCCAGGGACGGCGGGGCCTTTGGAAACACCATATATTTT | TRBJ1-3 | NA | TRBV20-1 | many
CSALRGSGQPQHF | TGCAGTGCTCTCAGGGGGTCGGGTCAGCCCCAGCATTTT | TRBJ1-5 | TRBD1 | TRBV20-1 | many
CASSPTSGGAEEHEQYF | TGTGCCAGCAGCCCGACTAGCGGGGGGGCCGAGGAACACGAGCAGTACTTC | TRBJ2-7 | TRBD2 | TRBV7-2 | few
CASSPFGEQFF | TGTGCCAGCAGCCCCTTCGGTGAGCAGTTCTTC | TRBJ2-1 | NA | TRBV7-2 | many
CASSYSKDYGEQFF | TGTGCCAGCAGTTACTCGAAGGACTACGGTGAGCAGTTCTTC | TRBJ2-1 | NA | TRBV6-5 | few
CASSLAGDATNEKLFF | TGCGCCAGCAGCTTGGCAGGGGACGCAACTAATGAAAAACTGTTTTTT | TRBJ1-4 | NA | TRBV5-1 | many
CASSQVGGTGELFF | TGTGCCAGCAGCCAAGTGGGCGGAACCGGGGAGCTGTTTTTT | TRBJ2-2 | NA | TRBV3-1 | many
CASSLAHYQGAYEQYF | TGTGCCAGCAGCTTAGCTCACTACCAGGGAGCCTACGAGCAGTACTTC | TRBJ2-7 | NA | TRBV7-9 | many
CASSHPPRDRWETQYF | TGCGCCAGCAGCCATCCCCCAAGGGACAGGTGGGAGACCCAGTACTTC | TRBJ2-5 | TRBD1 | TRBV4-1 | many
CASSRDHNEKLFF | TGTGCCAGCAGCAGGGACCATAATGAAAAACTGTTTTTT | TRBJ1-4 | NA | TRBV7-6 | NA
CASSLVSGRSYEQYF | TGTGCCAGCAGCTTAGTTAGCGGACGCTCCTACGAGCAGTACTTC | TRBJ2-7 | NA | TRBV7-8 | NA
CASSQDYEQYF | TGTGCCAGCAGCCAAGACTACGAGCAGTACTTC | TRBJ2-7 | NA | TRBV14 | many
CASTPGSSYEQYF | TGTGCCAGCACCCCCGGTTCTTCCTACGAGCAGTACTTC | TRBJ2-7 | NA | TRBV7-2 | many
CASSLSQGSYNEQFF | TGTGCCAGCAGCTTGAGTCAGGGATCCTACAATGAGCAGTTCTTC | TRBJ2-1 | NA | TRBV5-4 | many
CASSLEGITNSPLHF | TGCGCCAGCAGCTTGGAGGGAATTACTAATTCACCCCTCCACTTT | TRBJ1-6 | NA | TRBV5-1 | few
CASTNLRTGPYEQYF | TGTGCCAGCACCAACCTCAGGACAGGCCCCTACGAGCAGTACTTC | TRBJ2-7 | TRBD1 | TRBV11-2 | NA
CASSFLGTSGGPGELFF | TGTGCCAGCAGTTTCCTCGGTACTAGCGGGGGGCCCGGGGAGCTGTTTTTT | TRBJ2-2 | TRBD2 | TRBV12-3/TRBV12-4 | many
CASSTQGSEDEQFF | TGCGCCAGCAGCACACAGGGGAGTGAGGATGAGCAGTTCTTC | TRBJ2-1 | TRBD1 | TRBV5-1 | many
CASSPSWTANTGELFF | TGTGCCAGCAGCCCAAGCTGGACAGCAAACACCGGGGAGCTGTTTTTT | TRBJ2-2 | NA | TRBV7-2 | many
CASSLLLSGAFF | TGTGCCAGCAGCTTACTTCTATCCGGAGCGTTCTTC | TRBJ2-1 | NA | TRBV5-8 | many